This is a list of T cell receptor beta chains from one sample in a study of cytomegalovirus exposure and HLA in healthy donors. Only in-frame clones appear in the TCRdb table, and some are missing; sequencing was by immunoSEQ multiplex PCR. Among some 120,000 clones listed, around 74% were seen once. What was sequenced was PBMCs. All receptors derive from a woman between 45 and 65 years old in good health and CMV-seropositive. CDR3s include the opening cysteine and the closing phenylalanine or tryptophan. A D gene is named only where the DNA matches it firmly. The size field is filled for only some rows; it gives once, few, many or a size class.

j_gene	abundance	d_gene	v_gene	CDR3aa	CDR3nt
TRBJ1-2	.	.	TRBV2	CASHPGGGSSF	TGTGCCAGCCATCCCGGGGGAGGTTCGTCCTTC
TRBJ1-5	.	.	TRBV7-8	CASSYGQSNQPQHF	TGTGCCAGCAGCTACGGACAGAGCAATCAGCCCCAGCATTTT
TRBJ1-6	.	.	TRBV21-1	CASNEQGSMPRRNSPLHF	TGTGCCAGCAACGAACAGGGTTCGATGCCCCGTCGAAATTCACCCCTCCACTTT
TRBJ2-2	.	.	TRBV14	CAPNREGNTGELFF	TGTGCCCCGAACAGGGAGGGGAACACCGGGGAGCTGTTTTTT
TRBJ1-1	.	.	TRBV5-4	CASSEPAIAEHSEAFF	TGTGCCAGCAGCGAACCTGCGATTGCGGAACACTCTGAAGCTTTCTTT
TRBJ2-7	.	.	TRBV5-1	CASSLTGYEQYF	TGCGCCAGCAGCTTGACAGGCTACGAGCAGTACTTC
TRBJ1-2	.	.	TRBV4-1	CASSQVGTLYGYTF	TGCGCCAGCAGCCAAGTGGGGACTCTCTATGGCTACACCTTC
TRBJ1-6	.	.	TRBV30	CASLGGRSSYNSPLHF	TGTGCCTCCCTGGGGGGTCGGAGCTCCTATAATTCACCCCTCCACTTT
TRBJ2-3	.	TRBD2	TRBV6-6	CASSRLGGGSTDTQYF	TGTGCCAGCAGCCGGTTGGGGGGGGGAAGCACAGATACGCAGTATTTT
TRBJ2-7	.	TRBD2	TRBV6-5	CASSVLAEGYEQYF	TGTGCCAGCAGCGTACTAGCGGAAGGCTACGAGCAGTACTTC
TRBJ2-3	few	TRBD2	TRBV11-2	CASMAGRGSYTDTQYF	TGTGCCAGCATGGCCGGGCGGGGGTCCTACACAGATACGCAGTATTTT
TRBJ1-6	few	.	TRBV6-5	CASSAVRNSPLHF	TGTGCCAGCAGTGCCGTACGGAATTCACCCCTCCACTTT
TRBJ2-5	.	TRBD1	TRBV30	CAWSEGQVETQYF	TGTGCCTGGAGTGAAGGACAGGTAGAGACCCAGTACTTC
TRBJ2-1	.	TRBD2	TRBV9	CASSAGLAAAVEQFF	TGTGCCAGCAGCGCGGGACTAGCGGCCGCTGTTGAGCAGTTCTTC
TRBJ2-6	few	.	TRBV5-1	CASSTWSSGANVLTF	TGCGCCAGCAGCACGTGGAGCTCTGGGGCCAACGTCCTGACTTTC
TRBJ2-1	.	TRBD1	TRBV6-1	CASSGQGASDEQFF	TGTGCCAGCAGTGGACAGGGGGCTAGCGATGAGCAGTTCTTC
TRBJ1-5	.	TRBD1	TRBV5-8	CASSGGTGGNQPQHF	TGTGCCAGCAGCGGGGGGACAGGGGGCAATCAGCCCCAGCATTTT
TRBJ2-7	.	.	TRBV10-3	CAISEPGAQGDYEQYF	TGTGCCATCAGTGAGCCGGGAGCGCAGGGGGACTACGAGCAGTACTTC
TRBJ1-2	.	.	TRBV19	CASKWRTDGRGYTF	TGTGCCAGTAAATGGCGGACTGATGGTCGCGGCTACACCTTC
TRBJ2-2	.	.	TRBV30	CPWSVHPGIAGELFF	TGTCCCTGGAGTGTACACCCAGGAATCGCCGGGGAGCTGTTTTTT
TRBJ1-2	few	TRBD1	TRBV12-5	CASGPAPGTGNYGYTF	TGTGCTAGTGGCCCCGCTCCCGGGACAGGGAATTATGGCTACACCTTC
TRBJ2-5	.	.	TRBV21-1	CASSKGGGGAETQYF	TGTGCCAGCAGCAAGGGGGGGGGTGGTGCCGAGACCCAGTACTTC
TRBJ1-2	.	TRBD1	TRBV10-3	CAIRDTGGAGGYTF	TGTGCCATCAGGGACACAGGGGGCGCGGGGGGCTACACCTTC
TRBJ1-1	once	.	TRBV19	CASSTGEYTEAFF	TGTGCCAGTAGTACAGGGGAATACACTGAAGCTTTCTTT
TRBJ1-5	.	.	TRBV6-1	CASVTGLNQPQHF	TGTGCCAGCGTAACAGGTCTCAATCAGCCCCAGCATTTT
TRBJ2-7	once	TRBD1	TRBV19	CATRDRGAEQYF	TGTGCCACACGGGACAGGGGGGCCGAGCAGTACTTC
TRBJ2-5	.	TRBD1	TRBV6-5	CASNPSGQGGTQYF	TGTGCCAGCAACCCCTCAGGACAGGGGGGGACCCAGTACTTC
TRBJ2-7	.	.	TRBV5-1	CASSLEGPEQYF	TGCGCCAGCAGCTTGGAGGGGCCCGAGCAGTACTTC
TRBJ2-5	.	TRBD1	TRBV5-1	CASSAGGETQYF	TGCGCCAGCAGTGCAGGGGGCGAGACCCAGTACTTC
TRBJ2-5	few	.	TRBV4-1	CASSQDRTLQETQYF	TGCGCCAGCAGCCAAGATAGGACACTCCAAGAGACCCAGTACTTC
TRBJ1-5	few	.	TRBV5-1	CASRPDSHSNQPQHF	TGCGCCAGCAGACCGGACAGTCATAGCAATCAGCCCCAGCATTTT
TRBJ2-5	.	.	TRBV2	CASRLAVQETQYF	TGTGCCAGCAGATTAGCCGTCCAAGAGACCCAGTACTTC
TRBJ1-2	.	.	TRBV4-3	CASSQDRGSGDGYTF	TGCGCCAGCAGCCAAGATCGAGGGTCCGGGGATGGCTACACCTTC
TRBJ1-1	few	.	TRBV6-6	CASSYSTENTEAFF	TGTGCCAGCAGTTACTCGACTGAGAACACTGAAGCTTTCTTT
TRBJ1-2	.	TRBD1	TRBV4-2	CASSQVLQGARNGYTF	TGTGCCAGCAGCCAAGTACTACAGGGGGCGCGTAATGGCTACACCTTC
TRBJ1-6	.	TRBD1	TRBV2	CASSDGQGDSPLHF	TGTGCCAGCAGTGACGGACAGGGAGATTCACCCCTCCACTTT
TRBJ1-5	once	.	TRBV29-1	CSVVGSTDQPQHF	TGCAGCGTTGTGGGGAGTACGGATCAGCCCCAGCATTTT
TRBJ1-6	few	.	TRBV25-1	CASSGDYNSPLHF	TGTGCCAGCTCGGGGGACTATAATTCACCCCTCCACTTT
TRBJ1-5	.	.	TRBV15	CATSRARDTLQPQHF	TGTGCCACCAGCAGAGCTCGGGACACCCTGCAGCCCCAGCATTTT
TRBJ2-1	.	.	TRBV5-1	CASSLAGDASNRFF	TGCGCCAGCAGCTTGGCAGGGGACGCTAGTAATCGGTTCTTC
TRBJ1-2	.	.	TRBV5-1	CASSPQGWRNGYTF	TGCGCCAGCAGTCCTCAGGGTTGGCGGAATGGCTACACCTTC
TRBJ2-2	.	TRBD1	TRBV25-1	CASKPSTGGTGELFF	TGTGCCAGCAAGCCCTCGACAGGGGGGACCGGGGAGCTGTTTTTT
TRBJ1-1	.	.	TRBV19	CASNKETNTEAFF	TGTGCCAGTAATAAGGAGACGAACACTGAAGCTTTCTTT
TRBJ2-7	once	.	TRBV5-1	CASSDLTGFDEQYF	TGCGCCAGCAGCGACCTTACGGGGTTCGACGAGCAGTACTTC
TRBJ2-1	.	.	TRBV19	CASLGPSDEQFF	TGTGCCAGTCTGGGGCCTTCGGATGAGCAGTTCTTC
TRBJ2-2	.	.	TRBV14	CASSQVINTGELFF	TGTGCCAGCAGCCAAGTTATTAACACCGGGGAGCTGTTTTTT
TRBJ1-4	.	TRBD1	TRBV27	CASKRGLANEKLFF	TGTGCCAGCAAGAGGGGGCTGGCTAATGAAAAACTGTTTTTT
TRBJ2-7	.	.	TRBV29-1	CSSVGAGEQYF	TGCAGCTCTGTGGGAGCCGGCGAGCAGTACTTC
TRBJ2-7	.	TRBD1	TRBV30	CAWSTFTGTGGYEQYF	TGTGCCTGGAGTACTTTTACCGGGACAGGGGGTTACGAGCAGTACTTC
TRBJ2-1	.	.	TRBV7-9	CSSIWSGGGLTDEQFF	TGTTCCAGCATCTGGAGTGGGGGGGGCCTCACCGATGAGCAGTTCTTC
TRBJ1-3	.	.	TRBV21-1	CASRREGCNTIYF	TGTGCCAGCAGGAGGGAAGGGTGCAACACCATATATTTT
TRBJ1-3	.	TRBD1	TRBV28	CASGGQGGLSGGNTIYF	TGTGCCAGCGGTGGACAGGGTGGTCTATCGGGAGGAAACACCATATATTTT
TRBJ2-7	.	TRBD1	TRBV10-3	CAISELKTGPGEQYF	TGTGCCATCAGTGAGCTTAAGACAGGGCCGGGGGAGCAGTACTTC